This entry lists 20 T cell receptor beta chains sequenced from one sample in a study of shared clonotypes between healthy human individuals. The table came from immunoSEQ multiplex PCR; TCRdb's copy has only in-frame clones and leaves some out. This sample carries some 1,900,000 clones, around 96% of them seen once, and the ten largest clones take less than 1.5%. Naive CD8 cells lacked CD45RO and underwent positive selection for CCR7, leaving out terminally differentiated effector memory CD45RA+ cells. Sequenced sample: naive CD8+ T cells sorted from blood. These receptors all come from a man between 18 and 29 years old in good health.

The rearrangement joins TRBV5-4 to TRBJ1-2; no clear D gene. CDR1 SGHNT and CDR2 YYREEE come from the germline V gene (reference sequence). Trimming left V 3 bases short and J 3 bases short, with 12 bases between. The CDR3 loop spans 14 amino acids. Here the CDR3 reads CASSSSGMDYGYTF. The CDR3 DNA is TGTGCCAGCAGCTCATCAGGAATGGACTATGGCTACACCTTC.

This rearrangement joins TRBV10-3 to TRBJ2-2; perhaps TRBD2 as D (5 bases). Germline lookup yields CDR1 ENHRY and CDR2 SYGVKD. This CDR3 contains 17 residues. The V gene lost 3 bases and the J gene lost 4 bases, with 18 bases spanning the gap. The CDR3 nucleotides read TGTGCCATCAGTGAAGGGAGCGAGTCTGACTTCACCGGGGAGCTGTTTTTT. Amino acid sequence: CAISEGSESDFTGELFF.

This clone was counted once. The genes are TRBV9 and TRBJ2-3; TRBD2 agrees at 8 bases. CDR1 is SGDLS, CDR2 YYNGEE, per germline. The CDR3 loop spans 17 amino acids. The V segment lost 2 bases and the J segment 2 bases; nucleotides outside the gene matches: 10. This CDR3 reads CASSVKSGLVNTDTQYF. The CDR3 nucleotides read TGTGCCAGCAGCGTCAAATCGGGACTAGTCAACACAGATACGCAGTATTTT.

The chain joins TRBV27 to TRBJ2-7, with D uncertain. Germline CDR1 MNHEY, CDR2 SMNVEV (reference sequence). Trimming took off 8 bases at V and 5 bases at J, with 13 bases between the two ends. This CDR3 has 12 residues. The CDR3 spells CASGDLEDEQYF. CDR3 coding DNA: TGTGCCAGCGGCGACCTGGAAGACGAGCAGTACTTC.

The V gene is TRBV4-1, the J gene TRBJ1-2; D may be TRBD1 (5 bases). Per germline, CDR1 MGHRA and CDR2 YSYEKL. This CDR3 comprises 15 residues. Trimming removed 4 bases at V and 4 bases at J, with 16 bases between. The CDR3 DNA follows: TGCGCCAGCAGCCCCGGGGACGAAGGGCTCTATGGCTACACCTTC. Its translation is CASSPGDEGLYGYTF.

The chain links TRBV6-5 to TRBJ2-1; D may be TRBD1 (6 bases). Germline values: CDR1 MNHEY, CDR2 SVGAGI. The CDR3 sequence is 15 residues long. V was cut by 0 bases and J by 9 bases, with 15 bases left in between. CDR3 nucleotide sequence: TGTGCCAGCAGTTACTCGGGGGCGTCGTCCATTGAGCAGTTCTTC. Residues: CASSYSGASSIEQFF.

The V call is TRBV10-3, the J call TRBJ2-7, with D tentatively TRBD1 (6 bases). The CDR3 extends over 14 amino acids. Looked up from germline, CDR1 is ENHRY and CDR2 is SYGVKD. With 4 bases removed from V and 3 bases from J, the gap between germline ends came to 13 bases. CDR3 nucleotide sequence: TGTGCCATCAGTGTTTTTGGGGGCGGCTACGAGCAGTACTTC. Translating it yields CAISVFGGGYEQYF.

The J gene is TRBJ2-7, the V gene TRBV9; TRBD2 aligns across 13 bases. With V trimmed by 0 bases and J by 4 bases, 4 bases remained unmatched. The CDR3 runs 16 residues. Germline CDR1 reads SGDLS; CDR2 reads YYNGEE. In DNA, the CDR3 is TGTGCCAGCAGCGTAGCTGGGACTAGCGGGGTTTACGAGCAGTACTTC. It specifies CASSVAGTSGVYEQYF.

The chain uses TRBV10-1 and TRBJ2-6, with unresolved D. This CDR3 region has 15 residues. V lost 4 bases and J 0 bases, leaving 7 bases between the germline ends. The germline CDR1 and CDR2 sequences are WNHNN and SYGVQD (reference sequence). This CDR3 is CASSGGVSGANVLTF. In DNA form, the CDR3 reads TGCGCCAGCAGTGGGGGTGTCTCTGGGGCCAACGTCCTGACTTTC.

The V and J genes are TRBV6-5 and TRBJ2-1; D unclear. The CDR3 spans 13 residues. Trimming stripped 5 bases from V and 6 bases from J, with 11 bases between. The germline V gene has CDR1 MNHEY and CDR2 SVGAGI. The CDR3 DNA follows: TGTGCCAGCAGTGCGACCCAAGGCAATGAGCAGTTCTTC. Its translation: CASSATQGNEQFF.

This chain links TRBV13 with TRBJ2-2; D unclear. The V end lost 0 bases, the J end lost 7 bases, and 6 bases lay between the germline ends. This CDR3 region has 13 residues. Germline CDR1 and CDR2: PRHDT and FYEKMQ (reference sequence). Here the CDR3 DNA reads TGTGCCAGCAGCTTAGGAGGAGACGGGGAGCTGTTTTTT. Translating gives CASSLGGDGELFF.

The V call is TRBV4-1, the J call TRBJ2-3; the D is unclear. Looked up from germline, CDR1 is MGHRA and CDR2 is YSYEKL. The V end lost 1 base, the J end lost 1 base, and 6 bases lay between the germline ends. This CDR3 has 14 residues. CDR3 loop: CASSQATGTDTQYF. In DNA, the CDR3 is TGCGCCAGCAGCCAAGCCACAGGCACAGATACGCAGTATTTT.

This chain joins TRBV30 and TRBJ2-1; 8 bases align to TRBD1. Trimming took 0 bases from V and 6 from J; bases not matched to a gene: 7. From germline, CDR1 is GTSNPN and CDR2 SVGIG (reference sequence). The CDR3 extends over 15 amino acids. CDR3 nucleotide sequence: TGTGCCTGGAGTGTCCTCCGACAGGGGCTCAATGAGCAGTTCTTC. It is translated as CAWSVLRQGLNEQFF.

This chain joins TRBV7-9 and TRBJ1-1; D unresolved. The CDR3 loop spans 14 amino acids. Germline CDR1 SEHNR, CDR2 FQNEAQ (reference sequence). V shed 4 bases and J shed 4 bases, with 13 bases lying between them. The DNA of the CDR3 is TGTGCCAGCAGCTCACGGAACGGCGGCACTGAAGCTTTCTTT. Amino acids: CASSSRNGGTEAFF.

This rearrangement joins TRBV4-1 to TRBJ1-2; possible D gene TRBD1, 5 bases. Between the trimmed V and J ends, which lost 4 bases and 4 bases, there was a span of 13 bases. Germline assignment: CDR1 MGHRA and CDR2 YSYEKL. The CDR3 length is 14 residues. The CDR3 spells CASSRPDTSYGYTF. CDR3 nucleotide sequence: TGCGCCAGCAGCCGGCCGGACACTAGCTATGGCTACACCTTC.

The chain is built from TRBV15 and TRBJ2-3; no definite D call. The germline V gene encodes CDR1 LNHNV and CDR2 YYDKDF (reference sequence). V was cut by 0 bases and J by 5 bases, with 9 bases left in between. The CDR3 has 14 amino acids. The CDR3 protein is CATSRDLSRDTQYF. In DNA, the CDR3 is TGTGCCACCAGCAGAGACTTGAGTAGAGATACGCAGTATTTT.

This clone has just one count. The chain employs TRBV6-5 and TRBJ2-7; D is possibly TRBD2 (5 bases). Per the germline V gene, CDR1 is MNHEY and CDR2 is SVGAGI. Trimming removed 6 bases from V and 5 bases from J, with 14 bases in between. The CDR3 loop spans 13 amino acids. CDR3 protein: CASRELGPHEQYF. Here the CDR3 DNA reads TGTGCCAGCAGAGAACTAGGACCCCACGAGCAGTACTTC.

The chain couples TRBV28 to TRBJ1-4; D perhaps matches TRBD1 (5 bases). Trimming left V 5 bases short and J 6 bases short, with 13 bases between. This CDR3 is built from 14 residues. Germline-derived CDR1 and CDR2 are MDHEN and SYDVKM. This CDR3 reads CASSPWGEDEKLFF. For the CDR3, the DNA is TGTGCCAGCAGTCCCTGGGGGGAGGATGAAAAACTGTTTTTT.

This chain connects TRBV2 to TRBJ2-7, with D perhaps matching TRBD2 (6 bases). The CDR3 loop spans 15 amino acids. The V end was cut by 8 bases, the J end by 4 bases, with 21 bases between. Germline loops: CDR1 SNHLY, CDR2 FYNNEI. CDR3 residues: CASGLGTPDLYEQYF. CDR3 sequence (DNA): TGTGCCAGCGGCCTCGGGACTCCCGACCTGTACGAGCAGTACTTC.

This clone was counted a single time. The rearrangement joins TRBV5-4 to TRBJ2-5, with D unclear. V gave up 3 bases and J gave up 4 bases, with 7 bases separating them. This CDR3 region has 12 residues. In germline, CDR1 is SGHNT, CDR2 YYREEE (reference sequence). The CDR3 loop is CASSSAIETQYF. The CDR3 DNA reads TGTGCCAGCAGCTCTGCGATAGAGACCCAGTACTTC.